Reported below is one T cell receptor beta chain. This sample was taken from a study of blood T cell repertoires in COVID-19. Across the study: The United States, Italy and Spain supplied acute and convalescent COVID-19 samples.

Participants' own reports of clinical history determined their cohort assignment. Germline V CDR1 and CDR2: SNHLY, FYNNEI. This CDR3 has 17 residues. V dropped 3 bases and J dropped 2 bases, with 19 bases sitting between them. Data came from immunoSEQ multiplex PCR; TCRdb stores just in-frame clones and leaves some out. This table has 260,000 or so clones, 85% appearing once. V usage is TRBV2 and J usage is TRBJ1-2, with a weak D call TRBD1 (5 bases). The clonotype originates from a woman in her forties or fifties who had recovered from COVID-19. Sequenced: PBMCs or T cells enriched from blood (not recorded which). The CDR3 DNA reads TGTGCCAGCAGTGATGTGGGGACTTGGGGGGTGAACTATGGCTACACCTTC. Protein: CASSDVGTWGVNYGYTF.